This TCR beta chain was profiled in a study of CD8+CD57+ T cells in acquired aplastic anemia. Across the study: DNA per sorted CD4+ or CD8+ sample ranged about 0.19 to 30 ug, averaging 3.2 ug.

V lost 5 bases, J lost 3 bases, and 10 bases lay in between. CDR1 MDHEN and CDR2 SYDVKM come from the germline V gene. CDR3 length equals 13 residues. Whoever was chosen for sequencing had shown CD8+CD57+ cell expansion by flow cytometry. Each patient had severe acquired aplastic anemia. Patients had not yet gotten any therapy when their blood was taken for sampling. TCR beta VDJ and CDR3 profiling used genomic DNA as template. TCRdb fed the reads into MiXCR, producing one record per CDR3 protein. This sample has around 220,000 distinct CDR3 sequences, with 40% to 60% found just once. The chain combines TRBV28 with TRBJ1-1; D not resolved. The origin of this receptor is a human donor with aplastic anemia. The specimen sequenced was sorted CD4+, CD8+, or CD8+CD57+ T cells (not recorded which) from PBMCs. The CDR3 protein is CASSAGGDTEAFF. The CDR3, as DNA: TGTGCCAGCAGTGCGGGCGGGGACACTGAAGCTTTCTTT.